This T cell receptor beta chain was captured by sequencing in a study of cytomegalovirus exposure and HLA in healthy donors. The study ran its PCR with 60 Vbeta and 13 Jbeta primers. Using immunoSEQ multiplex PCR, the repertoire was profiled, and TCRdb retains in-frame clones only, with some absent. The sample has fewer than 250,000 clones, 60% to 80% seen once; the top ten hold 3% to 3.5%. Study-wide findings and caveats: Later analysis reportedly placed an Asian-associated ancestry cluster below the approximately 650-donor mean in N-insertions. CMV serostatus was the only recorded immune exposure for donors.

Of note for this clone: Antigen unknown.

The V and J ends lost 6 bases and 4 bases, in that order; junction bases with no gene match: 6. The germline gives CDR1 WNHNN, CDR2 SYGVQD (reference sequence). The CDR3 is 17 amino acids. Source material: PBMCs. This clonotype was sampled from a woman aged 30 to 39 in good health and CMV-seropositive. J is TRBJ2-2 and V is TRBV10-1, with TRBD2 matching 15 bases. In DNA, the CDR3 is TGCGCCAGCAGCGGACTAGCGGGAGGGCCCGGCACCGGGGAGCTGTTTTTT. Protein: CASSGLAGGPGTGELFF.